The rows below give T cell receptor beta chains drawn from one sample of a study of cytomegalovirus exposure and HLA in healthy donors. Assay: immunoSEQ multiplex PCR; the TCRdb copy retains only in-frame clones and omits some. This sample has 90,000 to 150,000 clones, with roughly four fifths found just once. Input material: PBMCs. These receptor sequences come from a man aged 45 to 65 in good health and CMV-seropositive. Both conserved end residues are part of each CDR3. Fields, in order: V gene, J gene, CDR3 protein.

TRBV6-5,TRBJ2-3,CASSQTSGGADTQYF
TRBV7-6,TRBJ2-7,CASSQSSGRAYEQYF
TRBV5-6,TRBJ2-7,CASSSGTGYEQYF
TRBV11-3,TRBJ2-1,CASSLGGPQRQFF
TRBV6-5,TRBJ2-7,CASRPPGGVYEQYF
TRBV9,TRBJ2-3,CASSSRLADGTDTQYF
TRBV5-1,TRBJ2-1,CASSLADSGAYNEQFF
TRBV6-5,TRBJ2-3,CASHGDTQYF
TRBV29-1,TRBJ2-7,CSVGGQGAGEQYF
TRBV11-2,TRBJ2-5,CASSSVNRAKTQYF
TRBV2,TRBJ1-5,CAVGQGRGNQPQHF
TRBV11-2,TRBJ1-1,CASSLPTGDTEAFF
TRBV5-3,TRBJ1-3,CARRAGGDGRNSGNTIYF
TRBV19,TRBJ1-6,CASLGQPVNSPLHF
TRBV11-2,TRBJ1-4,CASSPNGENNEKLFF
TRBV19,TRBJ1-1,CASSIEGVGGTEAFF
TRBV6-5,TRBJ2-5,CASIPTGLGETQYF
TRBV4-1,TRBJ2-7,CASSLGQRYSYEQYF
TRBV10-2,TRBJ2-5,CASNGGRQETQYF
TRBV27,TRBJ1-6,CASSWTTGGSYSPLHF
TRBV28,TRBJ2-2,CASSFRGTGELFF
TRBV27,TRBJ2-5,CASSLTPGLAGGPQETQYF
TRBV7-9,TRBJ2-7,CASSQGPQGEQYF
TRBV6-5,TRBJ1-2,CASSVQGSYGYTF
TRBV10-3,TRBJ1-1,CATRRVGQNTEAFF
TRBV7-8,TRBJ1-2,CASSLGALYGYTF
TRBV7-2,TRBJ1-1,CASSLNGNTEAFF
TRBV21-1,TRBJ2-7,CASSSSRRYSYEQYF
TRBV4-2,TRBJ1-4,CASSQTGFEKLFF
TRBV9,TRBJ2-3,CASSVAGLAGGLTDTQYF
TRBV18,TRBJ1-1,CASSWTVNTEAFF
TRBV5-4,TRBJ2-5,CASSLASGGIETQYF
TRBV7-9,TRBJ2-1,CASSLTSGGYNEQFF
TRBV28,TRBJ1-1,CASSLVPNLNRLFF
TRBV5-4,TRBJ2-7,CASSLAGGPAYEQYF
TRBV10-3,TRBJ2-3,CAISESKGLAGTDTQYF
TRBV6-1,TRBJ2-1,CASRTDSYNEQFF
TRBV2,TRBJ1-5,CASSEGRGGQPQHF
TRBV4-3,TRBJ1-2,CASSQDGGRGAYGYTF
TRBV11-2,TRBJ2-1,CACGAHNEQFF
TRBV7-9,TRBJ1-5,CASSLKLDQPQHF
TRBV5-1,TRBJ1-6,CASSLIDRGASPLHF
TRBV7-2,TRBJ2-5,CASSLAGQQETQYF
TRBV19,TRBJ2-3,CASSMMGEDRADTQYF
TRBV2,TRBJ1-5,CASSRQGNQPQHF
TRBV7-2,.,CASSQQRGGPYEQYF
TRBV6-1,TRBJ2-7,CASSSGFYEQYF
TRBV6-5,TRBJ2-3,CAAEKRGGRDTQYF
TRBV10-1,TRBJ2-5,CASSESSGGGETQYF